The clone carrying this T cell receptor (beta chain) was seen repeatedly, ten times or more. CDR1 DFQATT and CDR2 SNEGSKA come from the germline V gene (reference sequence). Trimming stripped 2 bases from V and 3 bases from J, with 11 bases between. CDR3 length: 13 residues. TCR beta CDR3 region amplification was performed from RNA transcripts. When the TCR CDR3 underwent first-round RT-PCR, the HTBI primer set was used. From the multiplex PCR reads, TCRdb called clonotypes with MiXCR, one entry per CDR3 protein. The data show 300,000 to 400,000 distinct CDR3 sequences, roughly 23% seen once. This sample stems from a study of T cells in Graves' hyperthyroidism and ophthalmopathy.

Source material: blood. The chain combines TRBV20-1 with TRBJ2-7; no reliable D call. The TCR sequence derives from a woman between 45 and 60 years old with Graves' hyperthyroidism. CDR3 bases: TGCAGTGCTAGAATAGGCCCCATCTACGAGCAGTACTTC. Translating gives CSARIGPIYEQYF.